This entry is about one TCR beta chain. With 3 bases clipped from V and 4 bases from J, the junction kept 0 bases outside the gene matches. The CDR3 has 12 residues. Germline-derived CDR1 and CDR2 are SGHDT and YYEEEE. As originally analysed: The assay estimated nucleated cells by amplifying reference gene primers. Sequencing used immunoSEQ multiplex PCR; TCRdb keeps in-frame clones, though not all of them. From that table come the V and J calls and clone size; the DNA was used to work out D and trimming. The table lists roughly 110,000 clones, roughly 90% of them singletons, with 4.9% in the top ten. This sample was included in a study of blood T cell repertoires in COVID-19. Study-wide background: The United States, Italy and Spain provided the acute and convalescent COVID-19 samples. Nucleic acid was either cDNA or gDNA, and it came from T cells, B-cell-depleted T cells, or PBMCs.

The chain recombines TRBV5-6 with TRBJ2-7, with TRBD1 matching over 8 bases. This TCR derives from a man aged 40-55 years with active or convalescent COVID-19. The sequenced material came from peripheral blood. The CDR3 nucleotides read TGTGCCAGCAGCTGGGACAGGTACGAGCAGTACTTC. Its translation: CASSWDRYEQYF.